This T cell receptor beta chain was recovered during a study of PD-1 blockade in classical Hodgkin lymphoma. The patients all showed relapse after autologous stem cell transplantation, while their brentuximab vedotin exposure varied. Here immunoSEQ multiplex PCR was the method, and the copy in TCRdb shows in-frame clones only, minus some. The table lists around 19,000 clones, 80% to 90% of them singletons, with around 13% in the top ten. The ends were cut back, 0 bases at V and 16 bases at J, with 19 bases in the middle. The CDR3 is 14 amino acids. CDR1 SEHNR and CDR2 FQNEAQ come from the germline V gene (reference sequence).

The V and J genes are TRBV7-9 and TRBJ2-1, with D possibly TRBD2 on 7 matching bases. This sample comprised peripheral blood mononuclear cells (PBMCs), obtained before the second cycle of nivolumab. The TCR sequence derives from a human donor with classical Hodgkin lymphoma. The CDR3 nucleotides are TGTGCCAGCAGCTTAGCGGGGGGGCCTGGGTTATGTTTCTTC. This encodes CASSLAGGPGLCFF.